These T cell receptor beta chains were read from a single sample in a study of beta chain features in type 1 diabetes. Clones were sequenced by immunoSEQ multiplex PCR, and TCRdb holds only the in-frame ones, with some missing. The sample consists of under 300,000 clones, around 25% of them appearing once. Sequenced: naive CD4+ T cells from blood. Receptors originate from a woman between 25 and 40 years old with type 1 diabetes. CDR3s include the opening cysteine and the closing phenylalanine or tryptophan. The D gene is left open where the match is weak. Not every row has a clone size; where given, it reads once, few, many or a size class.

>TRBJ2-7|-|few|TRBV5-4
TGTGCCAGCAGCTTGGTGCAGGGTGAACACGAGCAGTACTTC
CASSLVQGEHEQYF
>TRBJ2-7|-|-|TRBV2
TGTGCCAGCAGTCCCCGGTGGGACAACTCCTACGAGCAGTACTTC
CASSPRWDNSYEQYF
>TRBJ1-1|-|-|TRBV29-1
TGCAGCGCTGTCGGGGGGGAAGCTTTCTTT
CSAVGGEAFF
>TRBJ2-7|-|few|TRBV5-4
TGTGCCAGCAGCTTGGTAGGGAGTTACTCCTACGAGCAGTACTTC
CASSLVGSYSYEQYF
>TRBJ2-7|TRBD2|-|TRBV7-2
TGTGCCAGCAGCTGGACTAGCTCCTACGAGCAGTACTTC
CASSWTSSYEQYF
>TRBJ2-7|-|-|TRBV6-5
TGTGCCAGCAGTTACGACAGTGCCTACGAGCAGTACTTC
CASSYDSAYEQYF
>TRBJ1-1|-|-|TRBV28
TGTGCCAGCAGTTGGAAGCGGGGTAAAACTGAAGCTTTCTTT
CASSWKRGKTEAFF
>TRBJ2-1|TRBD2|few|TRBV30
TGTGCCTGGAGTGATAAGCGGGAGTGGTACAATGAGCAGTTCTTC
CAWSDKREWYNEQFF
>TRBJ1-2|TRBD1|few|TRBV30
TGTGCCTGGAGTCGACAGGGAAATAGCTATGGCTACACCTTC
CAWSRQGNSYGYTF
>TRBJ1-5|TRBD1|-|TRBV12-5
TGTGCTAGTGTCCCGGGACAGGGGACCGTTCAGCCCCAGCATTTT
CASVPGQGTVQPQHF
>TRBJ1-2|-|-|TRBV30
TGTGCCTGGAGTGACCAGGGTTTAGGCTACACCTTC
CAWSDQGLGYTF
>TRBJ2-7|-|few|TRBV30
TGTGCCTGGCTACAGACAAACCACTACGAGCAGTACTTC
CAWLQTNHYEQYF
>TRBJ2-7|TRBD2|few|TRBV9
TGTGCCAGCAGCCCCCGTATTAGCGGGAACTCCTACGAGCAGTACTTC
CASSPRISGNSYEQYF
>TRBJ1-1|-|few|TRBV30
TGTGCCTGGAGTGTACATATGAACACTGAAGCTTTCTTT
CAWSVHMNTEAFF
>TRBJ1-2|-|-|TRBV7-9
TGTGCCAGCAGCTTACTGTCTGAGGCGGGCTACACCTTC
CASSLLSEAGYTF
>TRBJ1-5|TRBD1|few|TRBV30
TGTGCCTGGAGTTCACAGGGGGATCAGCCCCAGCATTTT
CAWSSQGDQPQHF
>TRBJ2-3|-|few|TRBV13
TGTGCCAGCAGCATACTACCGTCCCAAATTTCCACAGATACGCAGTATTTT
CASSILPSQISTDTQYF
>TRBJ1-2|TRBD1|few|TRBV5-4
TGTGCCAGCAGCTCGGGAGGGACAGCCTATGGCTACACCTTC
CASSSGGTAYGYTF
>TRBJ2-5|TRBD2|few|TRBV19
TGTGCCAGTACTCCAGGACTAGCGGGAGGCTTAGAGACCCAGTACTTC
CASTPGLAGGLETQYF
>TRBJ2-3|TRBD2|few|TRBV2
TGTGCCAGCAGTGCCCAGGGACTAGTCTCGGATACGCAGTATTTT
CASSAQGLVSDTQYF
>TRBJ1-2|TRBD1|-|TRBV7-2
TGTGCCAGCAGCTCCGATCTGGGACAGGGGGCGGGAAGTGGCTACACCTTC
CASSSDLGQGAGSGYTF
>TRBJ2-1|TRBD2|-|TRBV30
TGTGCCTGGAGTGTACTCGCGGGAGGCTACAATGAGCAGTTCTTC
CAWSVLAGGYNEQFF